This record concerns one T cell receptor (beta chain) sequence. Its specificity is unknown. This record comes from a study of T cell responses to AZD1222 COVID-19 vaccine. The study's findings and limits: Spike-specific TCR breadth and depth went up after people got two AZD1222 doses. Females outnumbered males among donors, who were mostly white British; clonal diversity was possibly underestimated.

Using immunoSEQ multiplex PCR, the repertoire was profiled, and TCRdb retains in-frame clones only, with some absent. The table includes about 170,000 clones, roughly 91% detected once. Germline CDR1 SGHAT, CDR2 FQNNGV. The CDR3 consists of 15 residues. The V end lost 0 bases, the J end lost 1 base, and 7 bases lay between the germline ends. The chain is built from TRBV11-2 and TRBJ2-4, with a possible D match to TRBD2 (6 bases). The source was peripheral blood, collected on day 0 of AZD1222 vaccination. This clonotype was sampled from an adult in good health. The CDR3 region is CASSLDRGAKNIQYF. CDR3 coding DNA: TGTGCCAGCAGCTTAGATCGGGGGGCCAAAAACATTCAGTACTTC. Full variable domain (missing parts from reference TRBV11-2 and TRBJ2-4): EAGVAQSPRYKIIEKRQSVAFWCNPISGHATLYWYQQILGQGPKLLIQFQNNGVVDDSQLPKDRFSAERLKGVDSTLKIQPAKLEDSAVYLCASSLDRGAKNIQYFGAGTRLSVL.